The next 13 T cell receptor beta chains were all read from a single sample in a study of vaccination effects on CD4 cells after COVID-19. Assay: immunoSEQ multiplex PCR; the TCRdb copy retains only in-frame clones and omits some. Of approximately 83,000 clones in the sample, roughly 80% were seen once. Their cognate antigens are unknown. Expansion of antigen-specific CD4+ T cells with viral peptide pools was carried out by the ViraFEST assay before sequencing. Isolation of CD4+ T cells took place after 10 days of culture. Everyone in the study got two shots of either the BNT162b2 or mRNA-1273 vaccine. Sample: CD4+ T cells from PBMCs cultured with HCoV-OC43 spike peptides, taken after COVID-19 vaccination. Subset here: HCoV-OC43 spike overlapping peptide pool stimulation. The receptor source for this set is a human donor who received a COVID-19 vaccine.

The genes are TRBV6-2 or TRBV6-3 and TRBJ2-6, with no clear D. CDR3 size: 15 residues. CDR1 is MNHEY and CDR2 is SVGEGT in the germline V gene. V was pared by 5 bases and J by 1 base, with 9 bases between. Here the CDR3 DNA reads TGTGCCAGCAGTCCAAGGAATTCTGGGGCCAACGTCCTGACTTTC. Translating gives CASSPRNSGANVLTF.

CDR3 residues: CASITAGNPGANVLTF. CDR3 bases: TGTGCCAGCATCACCGCAGGGAACCCTGGGGCCAACGTCCTGACTTTC. The rearrangement uses TRBV2 and TRBJ2-6; TRBD1 might be the D (5 bases). The CDR3 totals 16 residues. Germline values: CDR1 SNHLY, CDR2 FYNNEI. Trimming pared 7 bases from V and 2 bases from J, leaving 15 bases between.

The CDR3 loop reads CASRRGSGGGGNIQYF. CDR3 nucleotides: TGTGCCAGTAGGCGAGGTTCAGGGGGAGGGGGTAACATTCAGTACTTC. The rearrangement joins TRBV19 to TRBJ2-4; D tentatively reads TRBD1 or TRBD2 (7 bases each). Germline CDR1 is LNHDA and CDR2 is SQIVND (reference sequence). This CDR3 is 16 amino acids long. V was cut by 6 bases and J by 7 bases, with 22 bases left in between.

The rearrangement joins TRBV7-2 to TRBJ1-5; weak D call: TRBD1 (5 bases). Germline V lookup: CDR1 SGHTA, CDR2 FQGNSA. The V and J ends lost 5 bases and 5 bases respectively, with 13 bases between them. The CDR3 extends over 14 amino acids. The CDR3 loop is CASSPLGQYQPQHF. For the CDR3, the DNA is TGTGCCAGCAGCCCGCTGGGGCAGTATCAGCCCCAGCATTTT.

The V gene is TRBV24-1, the J gene TRBJ1-4; D ambiguous. CDR3 length: 15 residues. CDR1 and CDR2 from the germline V gene are KGHDR and SFDVKD. V was clipped by 1 base and J by 5 bases, with 10 bases between them. The chain's CDR3 is CATSDFRHRNEKLFF. The CDR3, as DNA: TGTGCCACCAGTGATTTTCGGCATAGAAATGAAAAACTGTTTTTT.

The CDR3 nucleotides read TGTGCCAGCAGCCGAGGGGTCCTCTCCTACAATGAGCAGTTCTTC. Protein product: CASSRGVLSYNEQFF. The chain carries TRBV7-8 and TRBJ2-1; D may match TRBD1 or TRBD2 (5 bases each). The CDR3 sequence is 15 residues long. The V gene's germline CDR1 is SGHVS and CDR2 FQNEAQ. V lost 5 bases and J 0 bases, leaving 11 bases between the germline ends. Full variable domain (remainder filled in from reference TRBV7-8 and TRBJ2-1): GAGVSQSPRYKVAKRGQDVALRCDPISGHVSLFWYQQALGQGPEFLTYFQNEAQLDKSGLPSDRFFAERPEGSVSTLKIQRTQQEDSAVYLCASSRGVLSYNEQFFGPGTRLTVL.

This clone was counted a single time. The chain couples TRBV7-8 to TRBJ2-7; TRBD1 might be the D (7 bases). Germline CDR1 is SGHVS and CDR2 is FQNEAQ. The CDR3 runs 13 residues. The V gene lost 2 bases and the J gene lost 7 bases, with 12 bases spanning the gap. CDR3 nucleotide sequence: TGTGCCAGCAGCTTACCCCAGGGGGGTGAGCAGTACGTC. This translates into CASSLPQGGEQYV.

The CDR3 region is CASRRRPDRGDQPQHF. The CDR3 DNA reads as TGTGCCAGCAGACGACGCCCGGACAGGGGAGATCAGCCCCAGCATTTT. The J gene is TRBJ1-5, the V gene TRBV2, with 9 bases identical to TRBD1. With V trimmed by 6 bases and J by 5 bases, 11 bases remained unmatched. The germline V gene encodes CDR1 SNHLY and CDR2 FYNNEI. The CDR3 is made up of 16 amino acids. The full variable domain, its missing parts supplied by reference TRBV2 and TRBJ1-5, is EPEVTQTPSHQVTQMGQEVILRCVPISNHLYFYWYRQILGQKVEFLVSFYNNEISEKSEIFDDQFSVERPDGSNFTLKIRSTKLEDSAMYFCASRRRPDRGDQPQHFGDGTRLSIL.

The chain uses TRBV28 and TRBJ2-1; D possibly corresponds to TRBD2 (7 bases). V was cut by 5 bases and J by 6 bases, with 23 bases left in between. Germline loops: CDR1 MDHEN, CDR2 SYDVKM. CDR3 size: 17 residues. Written as DNA, the CDR3 is TGTGCCAGCAGTCCACATTTAAGGGGGGGCCGTCCCAATGAGCAGTTCTTC. This gives the protein CASSPHLRGGRPNEQFF.

This rearrangement joins TRBV5-5 to TRBJ2-5, with TRBD1 identical over 7 bases. The germline V gene has CDR1 SGHKS and CDR2 YYEKEE (reference sequence). The length of the CDR3 is 14 residues. V lost 7 bases to trimming and J lost 2 bases; unmatched junction nucleotides: 8. CDR3 protein: CASGRTGLQETQYF. The DNA of the CDR3 is TGTGCCAGCGGCCGGACAGGTCTTCAAGAGACCCAGTACTTC.

J is TRBJ2-2 and V is TRBV14; TRBD1 or TRBD2 may be the D gene (5 bases each). CDR3 length equals 14 residues. CDR1 is SGHDN and CDR2 is FVKESK in the germline V gene. The ends were cut back, 5 bases at V and 2 bases at J, with 9 bases in the middle. CDR3 sequence reads: CASSVGVNTGELFF. The CDR3 DNA reads TGTGCCAGCAGCGTGGGGGTTAACACCGGGGAGCTGTTTTTT.

The rearrangement uses TRBV6-5 and TRBJ2-6; D ambiguous. With 6 bases removed from V and 3 bases from J, the gap between germline ends came to 6 bases. Per germline, CDR1 MNHEY and CDR2 SVGAGI. The CDR3 loop spans 13 amino acids. The CDR3 coding sequence is TGTGCCAGCAGGGGCATTGGGGCCAACGTCCTGACTTTC. It is translated as CASRGIGANVLTF.

V is TRBV19 and J is TRBJ1-2, with TRBD1 as a possible D gene (5 bases). V lost 6 bases and J 4 bases, leaving 24 bases between the germline ends. The V gene's germline CDR1 is LNHDA and CDR2 SQIVND (reference sequence). This CDR3 has 17 amino acids. This chain's CDR3 is CASSDDGTSTLGYGYTF. The CDR3 nucleotides are TGTGCCAGTAGCGACGACGGGACCTCCACCCTTGGCTATGGCTACACCTTC.